Included here is one T cell receptor (beta chain) sequence, with context. What it binds is unknown. This record belongs to a study of CD8+ T cells in alopecia areata. Samples from alopecia areata patients were lesional scalp punch biopsies and peripheral blood. TCR sequencing used cDNA made by reverse transcription of extracted RNA. Method: immunoSEQ multiplex PCR; TCRdb's copy keeps in-frame clones and lacks some. The repertoire holds approximately 29,000 clones, with about three quarters as singletons. General observations from the study: It was lesional scalp, especially alopecia totalis/universalis, that showed higher clonality than normal scalp.

Sequencing was performed on NKG2D-low CD8+ T cells sorted from blood. This receptor was obtained from a human donor with alopecia areata.

This chain's CDR3 is CASSLAPRLWSVDEQFF. In DNA form, the CDR3 reads TGTGCCAGCAGTTTAGCGCCCAGGTTGTGGTCCGTGGATGAGCAGTTCTTC. This chain uses TRBV27 with TRBJ2-1; the D is unclear. The germline gives CDR1 MNHEY, CDR2 SMNVEV (reference sequence). The CDR3 is 17 amino acids. The V end was cut by 2 bases, the J end by 8 bases, with 22 bases between.